Listed below are T cell receptor beta chains from one sample, sequenced in a study of early stage breast cancer tumors. Clones were sequenced by immunoSEQ multiplex PCR, and TCRdb holds only the in-frame ones, with some missing. The sample has around 41,000 clones; about 78% are singletons. Material: blood. These receptors originate from a person aged 45-60 years with breast cancer. Each CDR3 is given with its conserved first and last residue. D genes are given only for firm matches. Size values are once, few and many counts, or a class for expanded clones, and some rows have none.

D gene	V gene	clone size	J gene	CDR3 DNA	CDR3 protein
.	TRBV5-1	.	TRBJ1-1	TGCGCCAGCAGCTTGGCCGCGGGGGTCGCTGAAGCTTTCTTT	CASSLAAGVAEAFF
TRBD1	TRBV19	.	TRBJ2-4	TGTGCCAGTAGTACCCCGGACAGGGGGCGAGAAAAAAACATTCAGTACTTC	CASSTPDRGREKNIQYF
TRBD1	TRBV5-1	.	TRBJ1-1	TGCGCCAGCAAAGGGACAGGGGGAAACACTGAAGCTTTCTTT	CASKGTGGNTEAFF
TRBD1	TRBV7-2	.	TRBJ1-5	TGTGCCAGCAGCTTCGGGACAGGGAAATGGCAGCCCCAGCATTTT	CASSFGTGKWQPQHF
.	TRBV7-3	.	TRBJ2-3	TGTGCCAGCAGCTTAAACGGGCGGGACGGGAGTACGCAGTATTTT	CASSLNGRDGSTQYF
TRBD1	TRBV5-6	.	TRBJ2-1	TGTGCCAGCAACCAAGACAGGGGACGGATAAATATCCTGTTCTTC	CASNQDRGRINILFF
.	TRBV7-2	.	TRBJ2-5	TGTGCCAGCAGCCAAAACACCGGGACTGCCGGGGAGACCCAGTACTTC	CASSQNTGTAGETQYF
.	TRBV5-1	.	TRBJ2-1	TGCGCCAGCAGCACAGACAACCCACACAATGAGCAGTTCTTC	CASSTDNPHNEQFF
TRBD2	TRBV11-2	.	TRBJ2-1	TGTGCCAGCAGCTCTAGCGGGAGGGAAATTGGCAATGAGCAGTTCTTC	CASSSSGREIGNEQFF
TRBD2	TRBV30	.	TRBJ2-3	TGTGCCTGGAGAGAGGCTGGGACTAGCGGCACAGATACGCAGTATTTT	CAWREAGTSGTDTQYF
.	TRBV6-5	.	TRBJ2-2	TGTGCCAGCAGCTCCGGACAGCGGAACACCGGGGAGCTGTTTTTT	CASSSGQRNTGELFF
.	TRBV10-3	once	TRBJ2-5	TGTGCCATCAGTGAGTCAGGGGGTGGAGAGACCCAGTACTTC	CAISESGGGETQYF
TRBD2	TRBV19	.	TRBJ2-7	TGTGCCAGTAGCTCGGGGGGAGCGGTCTACGAGCAGTACTTC	CASSSGGAVYEQYF
.	TRBV5-6	.	TRBJ1-1	TGTGCCAGCAGCTTTACTGTGGCGGACACTGAAGCTTTCTTT	CASSFTVADTEAFF
TRBD1	TRBV7-9	.	TRBJ1-1	TGTGCCAGCAGCGTTACAGGGGGAAGGAACACTGAAGCTTTCTTT	CASSVTGGRNTEAFF
TRBD2	TRBV10-2	.	TRBJ2-3	TGCGCCAGCAGTCGACTAGCGGGGGTCACAGATACGCAGTATTTT	CASSRLAGVTDTQYF
TRBD1	TRBV6-5	.	TRBJ2-5	TGTGCCAGCAGTAGGACAGGGGAATGGGAGACCCAGTACTTC	CASSRTGEWETQYF
.	TRBV6-1	.	TRBJ1-1	TGTGCCAGCACCCCGAACAGCCCGAAGGGGGCTTTCTTT	CASTPNSPKGAFF
.	TRBV7-2	few	TRBJ2-7	TGTGCCAGCAGCTTAGAGAGGTCGGGATACGAGCAGTACTTC	CASSLERSGYEQYF
TRBD1	TRBV4-3	.	TRBJ1-4	TGCGCCAGCAGCTTTTACTTTGATTCGACAGGGAATGAAAAACTGTTTTTT	CASSFYFDSTGNEKLFF
TRBD1	TRBV10-1	.	TRBJ2-3	TGCGCCAGCAGTGGTGTTGGGACAGGAGTACTCACAGATACGCAGTATTTT	CASSGVGTGVLTDTQYF
TRBD1	TRBV5-1	.	TRBJ2-1	TGCGCCAGCAGCAAGGGACAGGGGGGGAATGAGCAGTTCTTC	CASSKGQGGNEQFF
TRBD1	TRBV6-1	few	TRBJ2-1	TGTGCCAGCAGTGTGCTACCGGGACAGGGGGCGAATGAGCAGTTCTTC	CASSVLPGQGANEQFF
.	TRBV11-3	.	TRBJ2-7	TGTGCCAGCAAGGGGTCGACCTACGAGCAGTACTTC	CASKGSTYEQYF
TRBD2	TRBV2	.	TRBJ2-5	TGTGCCAGCAGTGAGAGACTAGCTAGGCCAGAGACCCAGTACTTC	CASSERLARPETQYF
.	TRBV5-1	.	TRBJ2-7	TGCGCCAGCAGCTTGGCCCCAGGTTCCTACGAGCAGTACTTC	CASSLAPGSYEQYF
.	TRBV6-5	once	TRBJ1-2	TGTGCCAGCAGCCCCGGGGGCTATGGCTACACCTTC	CASSPGGYGYTF
.	TRBV29-1	.	TRBJ1-1	TGCAGCGTAGCCGGGCGCCGGGGGAACACTGAAGCTTTCTTT	CSVAGRRGNTEAFF